The sequence of this TCR beta chain was determined in a study of cytomegalovirus exposure and HLA in healthy donors. Study overall: Findings of an earlier analysis included roughly 110 million unique TCR beta sequences from 180 million or so T cells. Regarding the study as a whole: There was a cluster of highly shared sequence variants that was likely a sequencing artifact.

Details on this clone: Antigen specificity is unknown.

The germline CDR1 and CDR2 sequences are LNHDA and SQIVND (reference sequence). V shed 3 bases and J shed 8 bases, with 19 bases lying between them. The CDR3 totals 15 residues. A multiplex PCR was run with 60 Vbeta primers and 13 Jbeta primers. The repertoire was sequenced with immunoSEQ multiplex PCR; TCRdb's copy has only in-frame clones and lacks some. The data hold about 59,000 clones, with 80% observed a single time. The clonotype was recovered from a woman between 40 and 55 years old in good health and CMV-seronegative. The rearrangement joins TRBV19 to TRBJ1-2, with D perhaps matching TRBD1 (6 bases). Sequencing input: PBMCs. In DNA form, the CDR3 reads TGTGCCAGTAGTATCCGGGGGGGGCCGCCTCGAGGCTACACCTTC. It codes for CASSIRGGPPRGYTF.